The rows below give T cell receptor beta chains drawn from one sample of a study of T cell responses to AZD1222 COVID-19 vaccine. Produced via immunoSEQ multiplex PCR; TCRdb's table is partial and in-frame only. The sample has about 110,000 clones, about 90% seen once. The material was peripheral blood, obtained 28 days after the second AZD1222 dose. Receptors originate from an adult who received the AZD1222 COVID-19 vaccine. Both conserved end residues are part of each CDR3. The D gene is left open where the match is weak. Clone size, where shown, is once, few, many, or a class for clones that have expanded.

d_call j_call clone_size v_call cdr3_aa cdr3_nt
- TRBJ1-2 - TRBV9 CASSVNSQGNYGYTF TGTGCCAGCAGCGTAAATTCGCAGGGAAACTATGGCTACACCTTC
TRBD1 TRBJ2-7 - TRBV7-3 CASSFGTGRNEQYF TGTGCCAGCAGCTTCGGGACAGGGAGAAACGAGCAGTACTTC
- TRBJ2-5 - TRBV5-4 CASSLRATRPETQYF TGTGCCAGCAGCTTGAGGGCCACCCGCCCTGAGACCCAGTACTTC
- TRBJ2-1 - TRBV5-8 CASSSHAGNEQFF TGTGCCAGCAGCTCCCATGCGGGGAATGAGCAGTTCTTC
TRBD2 TRBJ2-2 - TRBV4-2 CASSQVGVAGGSNTGELFF TGTGCCAGCAGCCAAGTGGGAGTAGCGGGGGGGTCGAACACCGGGGAGCTGTTTTTT
- TRBJ2-7 - TRBV20-1 CSGAESYEQYF TGCAGTGGGGCGGAGTCCTACGAGCAGTACTTC
- TRBJ1-2 once TRBV19 CASSARYRATYGYTF TGTGCCAGTAGTGCACGATACAGAGCTACCTATGGCTACACCTTC
TRBD2 TRBJ2-3 - TRBV5-8 CASSSGLAGSTSTDTQYF TGTGCCAGCAGCTCGGGACTAGCGGGGAGTACTAGCACAGATACGCAGTATTTT
- TRBJ2-2 - TRBV13 CASSFGQGFAGELFF TGTGCCAGCAGCTTCGGGCAGGGGTTCGCCGGGGAGCTGTTTTTT
TRBD2 TRBJ2-1 - TRBV18 CASSPGGGDEQFF TGTGCCAGCTCACCTGGCGGGGGGGACGAGCAGTTCTTC
- TRBJ1-2 - TRBV21-1 CASSRQGKSGYTF TGTGCCAGCAGTAGACAGGGGAAGTCTGGCTACACCTTC
- TRBJ1-5 once TRBV10-1 CASSSCRLADQPQHF TGCGCCAGCAGCTCGTGCCGACTCGCCGATCAGCCCCAGCATTTT